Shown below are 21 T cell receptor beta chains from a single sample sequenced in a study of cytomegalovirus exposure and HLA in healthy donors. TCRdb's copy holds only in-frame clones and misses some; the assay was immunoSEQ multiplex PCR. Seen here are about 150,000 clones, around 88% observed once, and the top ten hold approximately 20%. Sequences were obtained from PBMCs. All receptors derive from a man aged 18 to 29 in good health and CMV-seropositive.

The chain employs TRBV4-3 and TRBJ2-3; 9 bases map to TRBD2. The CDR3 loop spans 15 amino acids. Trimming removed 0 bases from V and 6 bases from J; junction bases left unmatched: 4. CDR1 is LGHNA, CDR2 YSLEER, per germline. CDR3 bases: TGCGCCAGCAGCCAAGATTGGACTAGCGACGATACGCAGTATTTT. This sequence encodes CASSQDWTSDDTQYF.

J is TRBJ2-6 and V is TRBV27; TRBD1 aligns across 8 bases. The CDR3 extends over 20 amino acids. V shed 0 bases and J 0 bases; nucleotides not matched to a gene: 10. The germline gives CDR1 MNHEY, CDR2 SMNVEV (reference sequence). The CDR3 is CASSLSGPGQVSSGANVLTF. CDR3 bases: TGTGCCAGCAGTTTATCAGGTCCGGGACAGGTGAGCTCTGGGGCCAACGTCCTGACTTTC.

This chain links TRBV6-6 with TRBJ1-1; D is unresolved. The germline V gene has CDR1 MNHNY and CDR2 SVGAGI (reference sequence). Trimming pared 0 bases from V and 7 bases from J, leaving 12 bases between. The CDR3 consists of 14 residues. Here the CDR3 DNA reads TGTGCCAGCAGTTACTCAGGCAGGCCCGATGAAGCTTTCTTT. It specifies CASSYSGRPDEAFF.

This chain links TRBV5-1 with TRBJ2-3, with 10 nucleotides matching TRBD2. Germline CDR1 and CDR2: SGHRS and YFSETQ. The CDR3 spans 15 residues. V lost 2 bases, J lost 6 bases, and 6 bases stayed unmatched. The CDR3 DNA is TGCGCCAGCAGCTTCAGCGGGAGGGCCCGGGATACGCAGTATTTT. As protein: CASSFSGRARDTQYF.

CDR3 in DNA: TGTGCCAGCAGTTTATCCCCACCGACAGGGGCGAACACCGGGGAGCTGTTTTTT. This sequence encodes CASSLSPPTGANTGELFF. The gene calls are TRBV27 and TRBJ2-2; 8 bases fit TRBD1. There are 18 residues in the CDR3. Germline trimming cut 0 bases from V and 0 bases from J; bases unmatched to any gene: 6. Germline CDR1 is MNHEY and CDR2 is SMNVEV (reference sequence).

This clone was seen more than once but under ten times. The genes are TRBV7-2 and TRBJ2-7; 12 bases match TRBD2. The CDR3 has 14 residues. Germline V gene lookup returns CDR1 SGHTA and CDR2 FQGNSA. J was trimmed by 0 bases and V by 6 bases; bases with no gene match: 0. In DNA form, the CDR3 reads TGTGCCAGCAGGACTAGCGGGGGCTCCTACGAGCAGTACTTC. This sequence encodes CASRTSGGSYEQYF.

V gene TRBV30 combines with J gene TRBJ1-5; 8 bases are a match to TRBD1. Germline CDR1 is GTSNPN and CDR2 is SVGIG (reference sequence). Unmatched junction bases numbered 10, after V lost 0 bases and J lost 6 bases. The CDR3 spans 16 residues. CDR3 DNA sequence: TGTGCCTGGAGTGTACTTCGAGGACAGGGAGGTCAGCCCCAGCATTTT. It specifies CAWSVLRGQGGQPQHF.

CDR3: CASSLQVNTEAFF. The CDR3 DNA sequence: TGTGCCAGCAGCTTACAGGTGAACACTGAAGCTTTCTTT. This chain links TRBV11-2 with TRBJ1-1; D is unclear. Germline V lookup: CDR1 SGHAT, CDR2 FQNNGV. The CDR3 length is 13 residues. V was cut by 2 bases and J by 0 bases, with 4 bases left in between. The complete variable domain, with remaining parts taken from reference TRBV11-2 and TRBJ1-1, reads EAGVAQSPRYKIIEKRQSVAFWCNPISGHATLYWYQQILGQGPKLLIQFQNNGVVDDSQLPKDRFSAERLKGVDSTLKIQPAKLEDSAVYLCASSLQVNTEAFFGQGTRLTVV.

Here the CDR3 DNA reads TGTGCCAGCAGCTTAGCAGGGGCTGGAGAGCAGTACTTC. As protein: CASSLAGAGEQYF. The chain has TRBV7-9 and TRBJ2-7; D may be TRBD1 (5 bases). The CDR3 has 13 residues. Germline CDR1 is SEHNR and CDR2 is FQNEAQ (reference sequence). Trimming cost V 0 bases and J 7 bases, with 10 bases left between them.

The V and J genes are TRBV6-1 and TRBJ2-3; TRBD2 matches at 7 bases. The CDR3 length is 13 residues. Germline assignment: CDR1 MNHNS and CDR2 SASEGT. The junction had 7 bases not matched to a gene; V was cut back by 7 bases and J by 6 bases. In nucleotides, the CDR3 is TGTGCCAGCAATTTAAGGGAGGGGGATACGCAGTATTTT. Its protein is CASNLREGDTQYF.

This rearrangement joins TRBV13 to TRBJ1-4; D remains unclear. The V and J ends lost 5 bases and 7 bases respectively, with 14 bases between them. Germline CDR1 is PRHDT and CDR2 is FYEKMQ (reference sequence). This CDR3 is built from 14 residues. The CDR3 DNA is TGTGCCAGCAGCCCCGCGGGTGGTGGTGAAAAACTGTTTTTT. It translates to CASSPAGGGEKLFF.

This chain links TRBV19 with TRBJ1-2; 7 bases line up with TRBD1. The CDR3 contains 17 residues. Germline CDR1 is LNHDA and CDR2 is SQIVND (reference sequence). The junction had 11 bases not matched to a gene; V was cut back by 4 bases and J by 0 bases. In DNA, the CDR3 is TGTGCCAGTAGTACCGGAGGGGGCAGGACGACTAACTATGGCTACACCTTC. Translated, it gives CASSTGGGRTTNYGYTF.

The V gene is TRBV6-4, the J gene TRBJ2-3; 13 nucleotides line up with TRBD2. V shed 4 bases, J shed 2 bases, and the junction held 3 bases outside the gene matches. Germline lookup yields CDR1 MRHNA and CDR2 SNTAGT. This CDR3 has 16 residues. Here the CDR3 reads CASSAGLAGYTDTQYF. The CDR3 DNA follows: TGTGCCAGCAGTGCGGGACTAGCGGGGTACACAGATACGCAGTATTTT.

CDR3 amino acids: CASSLEQEQFF. The CDR3 DNA follows: TGTGCCAGCAGCTTGGAACAGGAGCAGTTCTTC. The chain joins TRBV5-5 to TRBJ2-1; D not resolved. CDR3 size: 11 residues. Trimming took 0 bases from V and 10 from J, leaving 5 bases between them. The germline gives CDR1 SGHKS, CDR2 YYEKEE (reference sequence).

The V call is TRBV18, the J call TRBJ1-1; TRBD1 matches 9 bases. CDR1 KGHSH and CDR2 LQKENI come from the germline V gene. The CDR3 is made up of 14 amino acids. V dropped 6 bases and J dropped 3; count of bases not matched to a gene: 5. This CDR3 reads CASSSGTGHTEAFF. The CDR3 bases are TGTGCCAGCTCGTCGGGGACAGGGCACACTGAAGCTTTCTTT. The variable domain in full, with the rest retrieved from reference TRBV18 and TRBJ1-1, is NAGVMQNPRHLVRRRGQEARLRCSPMKGHSHVYWYRQLPEEGLKFMVYLQKENIIDESGMPKERFSAEFPKEGPSILRIQQVVRGDSAAYFCASSSGTGHTEAFFGQGTRLTVV.

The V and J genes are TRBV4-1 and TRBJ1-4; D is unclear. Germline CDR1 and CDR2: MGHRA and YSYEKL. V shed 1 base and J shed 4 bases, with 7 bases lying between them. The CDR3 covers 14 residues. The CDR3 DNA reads TGCGCCAGCAGCCAAGGCGAGGTTAATGAAAAACTGTTTTTT. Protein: CASSQGEVNEKLFF.

In DNA form, the CDR3 reads TGTGCCAGCAGCAAAGCGCGGGGAGCAAGGGGAAAACGTAACTTC. Translation: CASSKARGARGKRNF. The chain carries TRBV21-1 and TRBJ2-7; TRBD2 reflects the table's D call only, with no check against the DNA. TRBV21-1 is annotated as a pseudogene. The CDR3 runs to 15 residues.

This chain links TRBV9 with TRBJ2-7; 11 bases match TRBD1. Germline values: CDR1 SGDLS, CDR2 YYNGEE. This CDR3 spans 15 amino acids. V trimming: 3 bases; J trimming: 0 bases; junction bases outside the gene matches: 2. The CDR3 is CASSAGQGGSYEQYF. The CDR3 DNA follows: TGTGCCAGCAGCGCGGGACAGGGGGGCTCCTACGAGCAGTACTTC. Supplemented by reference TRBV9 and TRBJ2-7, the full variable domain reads DSGVTQTPKHLITATGQRVTLRCSPRSGDLSVYWYQQSLDQGLQFLIQYYNGEERAKGNILERFSAQQFPDLHSELNLSSLELGDSALYFCASSAGQGGSYEQYFGPGTRLTVT.

The CDR3 region is CATSRDRTANYGYTF. CDR3 sequence (DNA): TGTGCCACCAGCAGAGATCGGACAGCTAACTATGGCTACACCTTC. This rearrangement joins TRBV15 to TRBJ1-2, with D perhaps TRBD1 (6 bases). Germline assignment: CDR1 LNHNV and CDR2 YYDKDF (reference sequence). V shed 0 bases and J shed 0 bases, with 8 bases lying between them. The CDR3 is 15 residues long. The variable domain in full, completed from reference TRBV15 and TRBJ1-2, reads DAMVIQNPRYQVTQFGKPVTLSCSQTLNHNVMYWYQQKSSQAPKLLFHYYDKDFNNEADTPDNFQSRRPNTSFCFLDIRSPGLGDTAMYLCATSRDRTANYGYTFGSGTRLTVV.

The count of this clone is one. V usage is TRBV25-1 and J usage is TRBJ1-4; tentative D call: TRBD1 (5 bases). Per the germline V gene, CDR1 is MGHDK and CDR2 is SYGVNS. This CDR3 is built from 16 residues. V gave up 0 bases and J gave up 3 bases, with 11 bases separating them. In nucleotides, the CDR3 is TGTGCCAGCAGTGAATACGGGGGAGTGGCTAATGAAAAACTGTTTTTT. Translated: CASSEYGGVANEKLFF.

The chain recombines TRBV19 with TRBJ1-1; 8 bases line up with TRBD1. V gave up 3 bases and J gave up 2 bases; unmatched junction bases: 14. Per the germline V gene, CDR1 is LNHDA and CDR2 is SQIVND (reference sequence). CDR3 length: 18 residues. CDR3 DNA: TGTGCCAGTAGTATTGCCGGGACAGGCCCCCGAGGTAACACTGAAGCTTTCTTT. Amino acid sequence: CASSIAGTGPRGNTEAFF.